This is a list of T cell receptor beta chains from one sample in a study of T cell repertoires in cytomegalovirus infection. From the reads, TCRdb called clonotypes with MiXCR, one entry per CDR3 protein. This table holds a few hundred thousand distinct CDR3 sequences, about a sixth found once. Sequencing used CD8+ T cells from PBMCs. The source of these receptors is a human donor in good health (CMV status not recorded). Some clones in this sample may be carry-over from other donors' samples. The CDR3 runs from the conserved cysteine through the conserved F or W. D genes are given only for firm matches. The size field is filled for only some rows; it gives once, few, many or a size class.

D	J	size	V	CDR3	DNA
TRBD2	TRBJ2-7	few	TRBV12-3/TRBV12-4	CASSTTSGDSYEQYF	TGTGCCAGCAGTACGACTAGCGGGGACTCCTACGAGCAGTACTTC
.	TRBJ1-1	many	TRBV7-8	CASSPRTDEAFF	TGTGCCAGCAGCCCCCGGACAGATGAAGCTTTCTTT
.	TRBJ2-7	few	TRBV7-8	CASSLRGGYSSYEQYF	TGTGCCAGCAGCCTAAGAGGGGGGTACAGCTCCTACGAGCAGTACTTC
TRBD1	TRBJ1-5	many	TRBV28	CASSTRDRVNQPQHF	TGTGCCAGCAGTACACGGGACAGGGTCAATCAGCCCCAGCATTTT
.	TRBJ2-3	.	TRBV5-1	CASSRAKGGPTDTQYF	TGCGCCAGCAGCCGCGCCAAGGGGGGCCCCACAGATACGCAGTATTTT
.	TRBJ1-1	many	TRBV7-8	CASSSEPGGFPEAFF	TGTGCCAGCAGCTCAGAGCCCGGGGGTTTCCCTGAAGCTTTCTTT
.	TRBJ2-3	few	TRBV20-1	CSVPGAGILSDTQYF	TGCAGTGTCCCAGGGGCGGGGATACTTTCAGATACGCAGTATTTT
.	TRBJ2-7	.	TRBV6-1	CASNPRALSYEQYF	TGTGCCAGCAACCCCCGCGCGCTCTCCTACGAGCAGTACTTC
.	TRBJ2-2	many	TRBV7-9	CASSLTAGELFF	TGTGCCAGCAGCTTAACGGCCGGGGAGCTGTTTTTT
TRBD2	TRBJ2-1	many	TRBV7-8	CASSLSSAGGVNEQFF	TGTGCCAGCAGCTTATCTTCAGCGGGGGGCGTCAATGAGCAGTTCTTC
.	TRBJ2-1	many	TRBV4-3	CASSQEFTGTENEQFF	TGCGCCAGCAGCCAAGAGTTCACGGGGACGGAGAATGAGCAGTTCTTC
.	TRBJ2-2	.	TRBV6-5	CASSYLAGTANTGELFF	TGTGCCAGCAGTTACCTGGCCGGCACCGCGAACACCGGGGAGCTGTTTTTT
TRBD1	TRBJ1-2	.	TRBV7-9	CASSPREGAHYGYTF	TGTGCCAGCAGCCCCCGGGAGGGGGCACACTATGGCTACACCTTC
.	TRBJ2-1	many	TRBV15	CATSSWPQGSSYNEQFF	TGTGCCACCAGCAGTTGGCCTCAGGGAAGCTCCTACAATGAGCAGTTCTTC
.	TRBJ1-2	.	TRBV2	CASQDQALGYTF	TGTGCCAGTCAGGACCAGGCTCTGGGCTACACCTTC
TRBD1	TRBJ1-6	many	TRBV19	CASRDRLAPLHF	TGTGCCAGTAGGGACAGGTTGGCACCCCTCCACTTT
TRBD1	TRBJ1-2	few	TRBV6-2/TRBV6-3	CASSLTGALDGYTF	TGTGCCAGCAGCTTGACAGGGGCGCTGGATGGCTACACCTTC
TRBD1	TRBJ1-1	.	TRBV27	CASSLIRTGPTEAFF	TGTGCCAGCAGTCTCATTCGGACAGGTCCCACTGAAGCTTTCTTT
TRBD1	TRBJ2-2	many	TRBV7-9	CASSWPGQGFTGELFF	TGTGCCAGCAGCTGGCCGGGACAGGGCTTCACCGGGGAGCTGTTTTTT
.	TRBJ2-3	.	TRBV25-1	CASSEKRGTDTQYF	TGTGCCAGCAGTGAGAAAAGGGGCACAGATACGCAGTATTTT
.	TRBJ2-3	many	TRBV7-6	CASSSGLRPGTDTQYF	TGTGCCAGCAGCTCCGGACTCCGACCCGGCACAGATACGCAGTATTTT
.	TRBJ1-2	few	TRBV2	CASSDQVSVDYGYTF	TGTGCCAGCAGTGATCAGGTCTCGGTTGACTATGGCTACACCTTC
TRBD1	TRBJ2-1	once	TRBV27	CASRKGQGRSEQFF	TGTGCCAGCAGAAAGGGACAGGGGAGGAGTGAGCAGTTCTTC
.	TRBJ2-7	many	TRBV6-1	CASSPRAGTQPYEQYF	TGTGCCAGCAGTCCAAGGGCCGGGACCCAACCCTACGAGCAGTACTTC
.	TRBJ2-1	.	TRBV12-3/TRBV12-4	CASSLRVIEQFF	TGTGCCAGCAGCCTCAGGGTCATTGAGCAGTTCTTC
TRBD2	TRBJ2-5	few	TRBV25-1	CASTGPSGGPLRLKETQYF	TGTGCCAGCACCGGGCCTAGCGGGGGGCCGCTGCGGCTTAAAGAGACCCAGTACTTC
.	TRBJ2-1	many	TRBV10-3	CAISESGGGPYNEQFF	TGTGCCATCAGTGAGTCCGGAGGGGGGCCTTACAATGAGCAGTTCTTC
.	TRBJ1-1	many	TRBV11-3	CASSLGSGNTEAFF	TGTGCCAGCAGCTTAGGCAGCGGGAACACTGAAGCTTTCTTT
.	TRBJ1-2	once	TRBV29-1	CSVTWGASGYTF	TGCAGCGTTACATGGGGGGCGAGCGGCTACACCTTC
.	TRBJ1-5	few	TRBV24-1	CATSDLHRESGGSNQPQHF	TGTGCCACCAGTGATTTGCATCGTGAATCGGGGGGTAGCAATCAGCCCCAGCATTTT
.	TRBJ1-5	.	TRBV27	CASSLTIRGAQLQPQHF	TGTGCCAGCAGTTTAACGATCCGGGGGGCGCAACTTCAGCCCCAGCATTTT
.	TRBJ2-7	few	TRBV5-1	CASSQYRDGRGEQYF	TGCGCCAGCAGCCAATACCGGGACGGCAGGGGAGAGCAGTACTTC
.	TRBJ2-3	many	TRBV12-3/TRBV12-4	CASTWQGTTDTQYF	TGTGCCAGCACCTGGCAGGGAACCACAGATACGCAGTATTTT
.	TRBJ1-5	.	TRBV7-9	CASSLGVDDSNQPQHF	TGTGCCAGCAGCTTGGGGGTGGATGATAGCAATCAGCCCCAGCATTTT
.	TRBJ2-7	few	TRBV4-3	CASSHRRANTYEQYF	TGCGCCAGCAGCCACCGAAGGGCCAACACCTACGAGCAGTACTTC
.	TRBJ2-5	.	TRBV12-3/TRBV12-4	CASSSGAGETQYF	TGTGCCAGCTCGTCAGGGGCAGGGGAGACCCAGTACTTC